The entry below describes one TCR beta chain. As yet, its antigen is unknown. Uncontrolled infection, other autoimmune disease, pregnancy and lactation each barred patients from inclusion. 9.5 to 10 ml fresh peripheral blood yielded the PBMCs. This CDR3 region has 13 residues. With 3 bases clipped from V and 4 bases from J, the junction kept 3 bases outside the gene matches. Per germline, CDR1 DFQATT and CDR2 SNEGSKA (reference sequence). The sample is drawn from a study of T cells in Graves' hyperthyroidism and ophthalmopathy. About the research overall: Peripheral blood was obtained at initial diagnosis, preceding any treatment. Study-level points and caveats: Blood also held most thyroid clonotypes expanded beyond 0.001.

There were TCR beta CDR3 regions amplified from RNA transcripts. HTBI primers were used for first-round RT-PCR of the TCR CDR3. TCRdb ran MiXCR on the multiplex PCR reads and lists one entry per CDR3 protein. Among 300,000 or so distinct CDR3 sequences, roughly 15% were seen once, and the ten largest hold around a third. The sample comprised blood. The TCR comes from a young man with Graves' hyperthyroidism. The chain is built from TRBV20-1 and TRBJ1-3; 7 bases fit TRBD1. For the CDR3, the DNA is TGCAGTGCTAGGAACAGGGGAGGAAACACCATATATTTT. Translating gives CSARNRGGNTIYF.